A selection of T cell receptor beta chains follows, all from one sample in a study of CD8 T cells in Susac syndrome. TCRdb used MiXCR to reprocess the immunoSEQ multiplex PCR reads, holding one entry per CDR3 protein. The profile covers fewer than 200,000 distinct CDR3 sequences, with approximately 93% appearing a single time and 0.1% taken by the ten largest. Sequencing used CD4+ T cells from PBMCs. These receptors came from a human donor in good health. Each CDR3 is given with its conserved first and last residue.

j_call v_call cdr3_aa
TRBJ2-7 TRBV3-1 CASSHSGTSAYEQYF
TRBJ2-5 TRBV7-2 CASSLSTSGGAGTQYF
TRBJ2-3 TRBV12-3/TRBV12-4 CASTPRGVRASTDTQYF
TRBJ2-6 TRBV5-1 CASSLTFSRTSGANVLTF
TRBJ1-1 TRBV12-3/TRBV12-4 CASSPGIGLNTEAFF
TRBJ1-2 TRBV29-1 CSVATGGESRTF
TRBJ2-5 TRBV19 CASSRGTPGGLQETQYF
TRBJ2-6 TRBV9 CASSTSSGTVSGANVLTF
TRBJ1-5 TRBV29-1 CSVGGGNQPQHF
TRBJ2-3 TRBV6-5 CASSSSRLAGDTDTQYF
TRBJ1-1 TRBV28 CASSFTFVGTDTEAFF
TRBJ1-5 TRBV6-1 CASSPGTGSGKDQPQHF
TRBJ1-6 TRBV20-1 CSARDRTGRTDSPLHF
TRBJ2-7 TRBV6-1 CASSLGGQAYEQYF
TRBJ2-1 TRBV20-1 CSARLGFAYNEQFF
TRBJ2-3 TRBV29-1 CSVENSRGGTDTQYF
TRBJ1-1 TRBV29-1 CSVVLGGKVNTEAFF
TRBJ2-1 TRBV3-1 CASSPGTGGFYNEQFF
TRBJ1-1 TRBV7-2 CASSLAMTANTEAFF
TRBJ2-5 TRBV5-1 CASSPSVGVEETQYF
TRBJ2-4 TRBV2 CASSAGGSIQYF
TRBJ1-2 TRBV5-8 CASSKDTVLGYTF
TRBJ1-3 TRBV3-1 CASRRTSGNTIYF
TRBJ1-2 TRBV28 CASSFGQGLYGYTF
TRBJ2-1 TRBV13 CASSLIAGGEQFF
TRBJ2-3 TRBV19 CASNSGGFTDTQYF
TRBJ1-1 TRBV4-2 CASSQVAQFNTEAFF
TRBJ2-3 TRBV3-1 CASSQGRRGSTDTQYF
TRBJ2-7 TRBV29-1 CSVEEIGKQYF
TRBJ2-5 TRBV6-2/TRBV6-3 CASSRGTTYQETQYF
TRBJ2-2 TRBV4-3 CASSQERIHGELFF
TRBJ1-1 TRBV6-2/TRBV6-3 CASIFTSGSTEAFF
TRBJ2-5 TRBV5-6 CASSWAQETQYF
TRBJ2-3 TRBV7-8 CASKSQGLGTDTQYF
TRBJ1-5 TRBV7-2 CASSPGLYSNQPQHF
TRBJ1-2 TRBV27 CASTIRGGDGYTF
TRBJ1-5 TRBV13 CASSLRQGWNNQPQHF
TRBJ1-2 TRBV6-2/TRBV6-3 CASSYSGLSDGYTF
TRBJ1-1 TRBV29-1 CSALQGTMNTEAFF
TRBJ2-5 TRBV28 CASSSLGQGQETQYF
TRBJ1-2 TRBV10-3 CAPTGAYGYTF
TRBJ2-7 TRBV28 CASGEYEQYF
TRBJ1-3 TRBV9 CASSFSNRLSGNTIYF
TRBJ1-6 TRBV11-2 CASSLTGANSPLHF
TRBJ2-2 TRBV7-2 CASSSRQAGELFF
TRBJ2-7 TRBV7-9 CASSSWTPAYEQYF
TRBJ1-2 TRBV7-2 CASSLAPPGYTF
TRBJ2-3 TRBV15 CATSSPTGAGGRDTQYF
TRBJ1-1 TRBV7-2 CAIRMNTEAFF
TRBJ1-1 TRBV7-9 CASSSWGGRNTEAFF
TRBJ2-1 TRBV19 CASMLSGKGYNEQFF
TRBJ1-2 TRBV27 CASSVTGGTYGYTF